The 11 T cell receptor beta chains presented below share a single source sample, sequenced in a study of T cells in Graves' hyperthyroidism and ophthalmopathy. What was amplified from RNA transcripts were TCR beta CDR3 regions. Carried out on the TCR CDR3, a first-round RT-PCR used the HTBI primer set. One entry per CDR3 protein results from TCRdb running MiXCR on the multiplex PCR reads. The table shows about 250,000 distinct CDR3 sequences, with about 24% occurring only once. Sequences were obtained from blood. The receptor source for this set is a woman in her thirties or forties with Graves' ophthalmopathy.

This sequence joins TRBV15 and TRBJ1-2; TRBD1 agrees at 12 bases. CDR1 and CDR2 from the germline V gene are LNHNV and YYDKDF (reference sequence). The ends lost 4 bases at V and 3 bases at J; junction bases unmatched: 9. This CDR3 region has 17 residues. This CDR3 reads CATSTATGTGGDYGYTF. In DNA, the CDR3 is TGTGCCACCAGCACAGCAACCGGGACAGGGGGCGACTATGGCTACACCTTC. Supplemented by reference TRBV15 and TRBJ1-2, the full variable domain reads DAMVIQNPRYQVTQFGKPVTLSCSQTLNHNVMYWYQQKSSQAPKLLFHYYDKDFNNEADTPDNFQSRRPNTSFCFLDIRSPGLGDTAMYLCATSTATGTGGDYGYTFGSGTRLTVV.

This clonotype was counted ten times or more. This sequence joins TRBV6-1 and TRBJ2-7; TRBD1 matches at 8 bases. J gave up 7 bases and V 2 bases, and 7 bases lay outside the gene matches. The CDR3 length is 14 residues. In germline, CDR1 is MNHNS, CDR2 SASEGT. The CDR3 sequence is CASSEHRGLGEQYF. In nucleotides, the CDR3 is TGTGCCAGCAGTGAACACAGGGGGTTGGGTGAGCAGTACTTC.

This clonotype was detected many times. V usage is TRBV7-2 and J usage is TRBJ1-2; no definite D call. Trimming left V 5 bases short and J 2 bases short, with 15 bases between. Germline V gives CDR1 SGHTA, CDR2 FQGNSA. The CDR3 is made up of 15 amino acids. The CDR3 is CASSAIQGPNYGYTF. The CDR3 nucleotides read TGTGCCAGCAGCGCTATCCAAGGGCCGAACTATGGCTACACCTTC.

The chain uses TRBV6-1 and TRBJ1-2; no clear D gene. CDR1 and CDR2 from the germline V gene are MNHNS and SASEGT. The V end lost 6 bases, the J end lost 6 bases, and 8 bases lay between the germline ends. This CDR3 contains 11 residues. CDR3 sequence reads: CASREEDGYTF. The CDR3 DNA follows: TGTGCCAGCAGGGAGGAGGATGGCTACACCTTC.

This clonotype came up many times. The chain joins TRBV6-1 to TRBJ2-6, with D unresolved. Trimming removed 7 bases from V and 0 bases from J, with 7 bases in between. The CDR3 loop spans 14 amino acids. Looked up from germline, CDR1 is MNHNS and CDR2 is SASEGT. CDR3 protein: CASKRSSGANVLTF. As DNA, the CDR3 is TGTGCCAGCAAGAGGAGCTCTGGGGCCAACGTCCTGACTTTC.

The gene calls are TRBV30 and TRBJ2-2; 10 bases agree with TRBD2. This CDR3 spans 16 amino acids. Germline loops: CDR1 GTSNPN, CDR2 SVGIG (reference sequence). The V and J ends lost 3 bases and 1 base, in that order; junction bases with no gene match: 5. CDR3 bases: TGTGCCTGGAGGCCTCTAGCGGGGGTGAACACCGGGGAGCTGTTTTTT. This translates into CAWRPLAGVNTGELFF.

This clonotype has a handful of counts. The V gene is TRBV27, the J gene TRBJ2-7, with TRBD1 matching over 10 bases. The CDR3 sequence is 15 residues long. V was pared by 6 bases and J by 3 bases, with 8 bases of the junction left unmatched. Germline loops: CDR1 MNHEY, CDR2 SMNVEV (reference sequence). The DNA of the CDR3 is TGTGCCAGCAGCCGACTCGGACAGGGGGACTACGAGCAGTACTTC. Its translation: CASSRLGQGDYEQYF.

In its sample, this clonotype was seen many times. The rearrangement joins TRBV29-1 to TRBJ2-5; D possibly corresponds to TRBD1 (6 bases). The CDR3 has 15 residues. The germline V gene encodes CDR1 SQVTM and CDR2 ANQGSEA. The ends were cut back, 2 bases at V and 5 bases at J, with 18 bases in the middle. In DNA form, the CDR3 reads TGCAGCGTTGAATACAACAGGGACGGAAGGGAGACCCAGTACTTC. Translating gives CSVEYNRDGRETQYF.

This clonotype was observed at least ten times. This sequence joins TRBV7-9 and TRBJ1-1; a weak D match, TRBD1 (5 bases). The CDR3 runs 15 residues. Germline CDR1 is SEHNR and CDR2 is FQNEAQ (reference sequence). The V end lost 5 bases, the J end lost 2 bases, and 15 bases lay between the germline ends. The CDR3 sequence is CASSRGGGLNTEAFF. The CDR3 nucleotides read TGTGCCAGCAGCCGCGGGGGGGGACTAAACACTGAAGCTTTCTTT.

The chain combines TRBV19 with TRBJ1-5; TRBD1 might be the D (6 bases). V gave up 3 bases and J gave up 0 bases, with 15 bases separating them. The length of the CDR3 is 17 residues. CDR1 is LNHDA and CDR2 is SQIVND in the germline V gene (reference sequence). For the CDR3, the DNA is TGTGCCAGTAGTATGTACAGGGCGGCGGGTAGCAATCAGCCCCAGCATTTT. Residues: CASSMYRAAGSNQPQHF.

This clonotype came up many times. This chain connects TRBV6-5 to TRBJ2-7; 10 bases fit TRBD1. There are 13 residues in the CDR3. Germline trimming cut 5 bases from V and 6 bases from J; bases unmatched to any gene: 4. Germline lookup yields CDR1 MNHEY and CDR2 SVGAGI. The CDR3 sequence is CASSIRDRGEQYF. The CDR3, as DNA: TGTGCCAGCAGTATCCGGGACAGGGGCGAGCAGTACTTC.